This TCR beta chain was captured by sequencing in a study of T cell clonotyping in hematopoietic cell transplantation. Findings of the study overall: Higher Inverse Simpson Index values in graft donor and pretransplant recipient predicted broader posttransplant TCR diversity. After transplant, recipient diversity fell while pathologically expanded clonotypes grew through day 180.

Blood collection times were about day -28 and days 30, 100, 180 posttransplant. This clone has just a few counts. The antigen remains unidentified. This CDR3 region has 15 residues. V lost 7 bases, J lost 8 bases, and 13 bases stayed unmatched. CDR1 and CDR2 (germline): SNHLY, FYNNEI. Using immunoSEQ multiplex PCR, the repertoire was profiled, and TCRdb retains in-frame clones only, with some absent. The table shows 4,000 to 5,000 clones, with 65% to 80% occurring only once. This receptor was obtained from a male patient aged 60 to 75 who had an allogeneic stem cell transplant, so the T cells may come from the graft donor. Some clones in this sample may be carry-over from other donors' samples. The chain employs TRBV2 and TRBJ2-1, with 8 bases fitting TRBD1. The sample consisted of PBMCs, taken 100 days after allogeneic stem cell transplant. As DNA, the CDR3 is TGTGCCAGCACCCACGGACAGGGTCCTAGGGATGAGCAGTTCTTC. Its translation is CASTHGQGPRDEQFF.